The 20 T cell receptor beta chains presented below share a single source sample, sequenced in a study of T cells expressing NK-cell markers. TCRdb reprocessed the 5' RACE reads; each CDR3 protein has one entry and no DNA is given. There are around 550,000 distinct CDR3 sequences in the sample, with 3.5% to 4.5% held by the top ten. The sequenced material came from blood T cells: a sorted CD56 or NKG2C T cell subset, CD4+ or CD8+ T cells, or bulk PBMC T cells (not recorded which). Every receptor here comes from a man aged 18 to 29 in good health.

The chain uses TRBV19 and TRBJ1-2. CDR1 is LNHDA and CDR2 is SQIVND in the germline V gene (reference sequence). The CDR3 consists of 12 residues. The CDR3 spells CASSISPFGYTF. The full variable domain, completed using reference TRBV19 and TRBJ1-2, is DGGITQSPKYLFRKEGQNVTLSCEQNLNHDAMYWYRQDPGQGLRLIYYSQIVNDFQKGDIAEGYSVSREKKESFPLTVTSAQKNPTAFYLCASSISPFGYTFGSGTRLTVV.

The chain is built from TRBV25-1 and TRBJ2-6. The CDR3 contains 14 residues. Germline V gives CDR1 MGHDK, CDR2 SYGVNS. This chain's CDR3 is CASSNRYGANVLTF.

V usage is TRBV12-3 or TRBV12-4 and J usage is TRBJ2-1; without DNA, the TCRdb call of TRBD1 cannot be checked. The CDR3 is made up of 15 amino acids. The CDR3 here is CASSPSNRPNNEQFF.

The rearrangement uses TRBV12-3 or TRBV12-4 and TRBJ1-5. The CDR3 contains 16 residues. CDR3 loop: CASSTPGREGNQPQHF.

The V call is TRBV5-1, the J call TRBJ2-3; TCRdb picks TRBD2, but there is no DNA to check that call. Germline-derived CDR1 and CDR2 are SGHRS and YFSETQ. There are 15 residues in the CDR3. The CDR3 protein is CASSISGTSTDTQYF. Full variable domain (outside the CDR3, taken from reference TRBV5-1 and TRBJ2-3): KAGVTQTPRYLIKTRGQQVTLSCSPISGHRSVSWYQQTPGQGLQFLFEYFSETQRNKGNFPGRFSGRQFSNSRSEMNVSTLELGDSALYLCASSISGTSTDTQYFGPGTRLTVL.

This rearrangement joins TRBV29-1 to TRBJ2-2; as DNA is missing, the TRBD1 call by TCRdb cannot be tested. Germline V CDR1 and CDR2: SQVTM, ANQGSEA. The CDR3 has 15 amino acids. CDR3 amino acids: CSVEPPDKYTGELFF.

The genes are TRBV6-5 and TRBJ1-1. The CDR3 extends over 12 amino acids. The germline CDR1 and CDR2 sequences are MNHEY and SVGAGI. CDR3 region: CASSSASPEAFF.

The chain carries TRBV20-1 and TRBJ1-1; as DNA is missing, the TRBD1 call by TCRdb cannot be tested. CDR3 length equals 13 residues. The germline CDR1 and CDR2 sequences are DFQATT and SNEGSKA (reference sequence). CDR3 amino acids: CSAYGQGGTEAFF.

The rearrangement links TRBV18 to TRBJ1-1. The CDR3 covers 14 residues. CDR1 and CDR2 (germline): KGHSH, LQKENI. The CDR3 is CASSPAQENTEAFF.

The V call is TRBV25-1, the J call TRBJ2-2; TCRdb gives TRBD2 as the D gene, but with no DNA this cannot be confirmed. From germline, CDR1 is MGHDK and CDR2 SYGVNS. This CDR3 region has 13 residues. The chain's CDR3 is CASRGLGGGELFF.

This chain links TRBV21-1 with TRBJ2-4. TRBV21-1 corresponds to a pseudogene. This CDR3 has 17 residues. CDR3 region: CASSKSVAQGAKNIQYF.

This chain connects TRBV24-1 to TRBJ2-1. The length of the CDR3 is 16 residues. The germline V gene has CDR1 KGHDR and CDR2 SFDVKD. The CDR3 reads CATSDFKESSYNEQFF.

The V gene is TRBV18, the J gene TRBJ1-5. Germline V CDR1 and CDR2: KGHSH, LQKENI. This CDR3 is built from 14 residues. The CDR3 loop is CASSPRLGDQPQHF.

The chain recombines TRBV6-1 with TRBJ2-3; lacking DNA, the TRBD1 call made by TCRdb goes unchecked. Germline V lookup: CDR1 MNHNS, CDR2 SASEGT. This CDR3 has 14 amino acids. The CDR3 region is CASSRGLAADTQYF.

The V and J genes are TRBV9 and TRBJ2-1. Germline CDR1 and CDR2: SGDLS and YYNGEE. The CDR3 covers 12 residues. CDR3 sequence: CASSVAPGEQFF.

The J gene is TRBJ2-1, the V gene TRBV7-6; TCRdb lists TRBD1, though no DNA is available to test this call. CDR3 length equals 13 residues. The V gene's germline CDR1 is SGHVS and CDR2 FNYEAQ. The CDR3 is CASSPGPSNEQFF.

This chain links TRBV3-1 with TRBJ2-1; TCRdb's D call, TRBD1, is unchecked because there is no DNA. CDR3 length: 12 residues. Germline CDR1 reads LGHDT; CDR2 reads YNNKEL (reference sequence). CDR3 sequence: CASSHTGTGEFF.

V is TRBV9 and J is TRBJ1-1; TCRdb picks TRBD1, but there is no DNA to check that call. The CDR3 is made up of 15 amino acids. Looked up from germline, CDR1 is SGDLS and CDR2 is YYNGEE. The CDR3 loop is CASSAKTGYDTEAFF.

The chain has TRBV4-3 and TRBJ1-2. The germline gives CDR1 LGHNA, CDR2 YSLEER. This CDR3 region has 15 residues. This chain's CDR3 is CASSQDGSGIHGYTF.

The V call is TRBV5-4, the J call TRBJ2-2; the D call from TCRdb, TRBD2, cannot be confirmed without DNA. CDR1 is SGHNT, CDR2 YYREEE, per germline (reference sequence). The CDR3 totals 20 residues. This chain's CDR3 is CASSLFGTPRRTSGTGELFF.